These T cell receptor beta chains were read from a single sample in a study of blood T cell repertoires in COVID-19. Measured with immunoSEQ multiplex PCR; TCRdb has only the in-frame clones, and not every one. Among 110,000 to 150,000 clones listed, approximately 90% were seen once. The sequencing input was PBMCs or T cells enriched from blood (not recorded which). Receptors were obtained from a man aged 45-65 years who had recovered from COVID-19. Both conserved end residues are part of each CDR3. The order of the fields is J gene, clone size, V gene, D gene, CDR3 DNA, CDR3 protein. D genes are given only for firm matches. Clone size is stated in some rows and not others, as once, few, many or a class when expanded.

J: TRBJ1-5; size: .; V: TRBV4-2; D: .; DNA: TGTGCCAGCAGCCCGACTCTAGGGGCGTACAATCAGCCCCAGCATTTT; CDR3: CASSPTLGAYNQPQHF
J: TRBJ2-6; size: .; V: TRBV5-4; D: TRBD2; DNA: TGTGCCAGCAGCGGCGGGGGATCTGGGGCCAACGTCCTGACTTTC; CDR3: CASSGGGSGANVLTF
J: TRBJ1-1; size: .; V: TRBV5-4; D: .; DNA: TGTGCCAGCAGCCTATCAAGCGGGGGCGCTTTCTTT; CDR3: CASSLSSGGAFF
J: TRBJ1-2; size: .; V: TRBV27; D: .; DNA: TGTGCCAGCAGTATACCCGGTCAGGGTGGCTACACCTTC; CDR3: CASSIPGQGGYTF
J: TRBJ1-2; size: .; V: TRBV16; D: .; DNA: TGTGCCAGCAGCCAATCCGCGTCTGGCTACACCTTC; CDR3: CASSQSASGYTF
J: TRBJ2-3; size: .; V: TRBV19; D: TRBD2; DNA: TGTGCCAGTAGTATCCTCGGGACTAGCGCGCGCAGCACAGATACGCAGTATTTT; CDR3: CASSILGTSARSTDTQYF
J: TRBJ1-1; size: .; V: TRBV25-1; D: .; DNA: TGTGCCAGCAGTGATAATTGGGGCTCGAGGACTGAAGCTTTCTTT; CDR3: CASSDNWGSRTEAFF
J: TRBJ1-5; size: .; V: TRBV15; D: TRBD1; DNA: TGTGCCACCAGCAGCCTCTCGACAGGGCCCAATCAGCCCCAGCATTTT; CDR3: CATSSLSTGPNQPQHF
J: TRBJ1-2; size: few; V: TRBV2; D: TRBD1; DNA: TGTGCCAGCAGGGACGGACAGGTTCACTATGGCTACACCTTC; CDR3: CASRDGQVHYGYTF
J: TRBJ1-2; size: .; V: TRBV5-1; D: .; DNA: TGCGCCAGCAGCTCAGGACAGCACATCTATGGCTACACCTTC; CDR3: CASSSGQHIYGYTF
J: TRBJ1-4; size: .; V: TRBV25-1; D: TRBD1; DNA: TGTGCCAGCAGTGTTCAAACAGGGGTCGGTGAAAAACTGTTTTTT; CDR3: CASSVQTGVGEKLFF
J: TRBJ2-3; size: .; V: TRBV7-2; D: .; DNA: TGTGCCAGCAGCTCCGAAACTAGTTTTGTCACAGATACGCAGTATTTT; CDR3: CASSSETSFVTDTQYF
J: TRBJ1-5; size: once; V: TRBV2; D: TRBD1; DNA: TGTGCCAGCAGCCCGCAGGGGACAGGGTTGCCCCAGCATTTT; CDR3: CASSPQGTGLPQHF
J: TRBJ1-5; size: .; V: TRBV6-5; D: TRBD1; DNA: TGTGCCAGCATTAATCGACAGGGCTATCAGCCCCAGCATTTT; CDR3: CASINRQGYQPQHF
J: TRBJ2-1; size: few; V: TRBV24-1; D: TRBD2; DNA: TGTGCCACCAGTGATTTGTCCGGTGAGACTAGCCCCGATGAGCAGTTCTTC; CDR3: CATSDLSGETSPDEQFF
J: TRBJ1-3; size: .; V: TRBV19; D: TRBD1; DNA: TGTGCCAGTAGTATTGGGACAGCCAACTCTGGAAACACCATATATTTT; CDR3: CASSIGTANSGNTIYF
J: TRBJ2-3; size: .; V: TRBV19; D: .; DNA: TGTGCCAGTAGTATACTTCAGGTTGGGACAGATACGCAGTATTTT; CDR3: CASSILQVGTDTQYF
J: TRBJ2-2; size: .; V: TRBV25-1; D: .; DNA: TGTGCCAGCAGTGCTACGACGAACACCGGGGAGCTGTTTTTT; CDR3: CASSATTNTGELFF
J: TRBJ2-4; size: .; V: TRBV3-1/TRBV3-2; D: .; DNA: TGTGCCAGCAAGGGGGATAAGAACAACATTCAGTACTTC; CDR3: CASKGDKNNIQYF
J: TRBJ2-2; size: .; V: TRBV15; D: TRBD2; DNA: TGTGCCACCAGCAGAGGCGGACTAGTTGAGTCCGGGGAGCTGTTTTTT; CDR3: CATSRGGLVESGELFF
J: TRBJ2-5; size: .; V: TRBV7-2; D: TRBD2; DNA: TGTGCCAGCAGCTTAGCGGGACTAGCGGGAGTCAGAGAGACCCAGTACTTC; CDR3: CASSLAGLAGVRETQYF
J: TRBJ2-3; size: .; V: TRBV2; D: .; DNA: TGTGCCAGCCGGGGCACAGATACGCAGTATTTT; CDR3: CASRGTDTQYF
J: TRBJ1-5; size: .; V: TRBV12-3/TRBV12-4; D: .; DNA: TGTGCCAGCAGTCTATATAATCAGCCCCAGCATTTT; CDR3: CASSLYNQPQHF
J: TRBJ1-2; size: .; V: TRBV5-1; D: .; DNA: TGCGCCAGCAGCTTGGCAGGGCCCCACAATGGCTACACCTTC; CDR3: CASSLAGPHNGYTF
J: TRBJ2-3; size: .; V: TRBV5-1; D: TRBD2; DNA: TGCGCCAGCAGCGTGGCTAGCGGGGCCGCCACAGATACGCAGTATTTT; CDR3: CASSVASGAATDTQYF
J: TRBJ1-2; size: .; V: TRBV5-5; D: .; DNA: TGTGCCAGCAGTTTTGACAGAGCTAACTATGGCTACACCTTC; CDR3: CASSFDRANYGYTF
J: TRBJ1-2; size: once; V: TRBV7-9; D: .; DNA: TGTGCCAGCAGCCCCTGGACAGTTAAGAATGGCTACACCTTC; CDR3: CASSPWTVKNGYTF
J: TRBJ2-5; size: once; V: TRBV11-2; D: .; DNA: TGTGCCAGCAGCCCGCGGGGGCCGACGGGGCAGACCCAGTACTTC; CDR3: CASSPRGPTGQTQYF
J: TRBJ1-1; size: once; V: TRBV19; D: .; DNA: TGTGCCATCACCCCGACGAGGTCAGCCGATATGAACACTGAAGCTTTCTTT; CDR3: CAITPTRSADMNTEAFF
J: TRBJ1-1; size: few; V: TRBV28; D: .; DNA: TGTGCCAGCAGTTATTGGCCCGGGGGGAACACTGAAGCTTTCTTT; CDR3: CASSYWPGGNTEAFF
J: TRBJ2-1; size: .; V: TRBV10-3; D: TRBD2; DNA: TGTGCCATCAGCATCTTAGCGGGGGGGCCCAATGAGCAGTTCTTC; CDR3: CAISILAGGPNEQFF
J: TRBJ1-3; size: .; V: TRBV11-2; D: .; DNA: TGTGCCAGCAGCTGGCGAGGTCAGAACTCTGGAAACACCATATATTTT; CDR3: CASSWRGQNSGNTIYF
J: TRBJ2-2; size: once; V: TRBV5-1; D: TRBD2; DNA: TGCGCCAGCAGCTTGCGATCTAGCGGGAACACCGGGGAGCTGTTTTTT; CDR3: CASSLRSSGNTGELFF
J: TRBJ2-2; size: .; V: TRBV21-1; D: .; DNA: TGTGCCAGCAGCACCCTAGAGGGGGATAACACCGGGGAGCTGTTTTTT; CDR3: CASSTLEGDNTGELFF
J: TRBJ1-5; size: .; V: TRBV4-1; D: TRBD1; DNA: TGCGCCAGCAGCCAGCCGGGACAGTTTAATCAGCCCCAGCATTTT; CDR3: CASSQPGQFNQPQHF
J: TRBJ2-1; size: .; V: TRBV19; D: .; DNA: TGTGCCAGTAGTGCCGTTGACAGAGGTGCCTACAATGAGCAGTTCTTC; CDR3: CASSAVDRGAYNEQFF
J: TRBJ1-2; size: .; V: TRBV12-3/TRBV12-4; D: .; DNA: TGTGCCAGCAGTTTAGGCGTCTTCGATGGCTACACCTTC; CDR3: CASSLGVFDGYTF
J: TRBJ1-6; size: once; V: TRBV27; D: .; DNA: TGTGCCAGCAGTTTTGGGGGGTGGAATTCACCCCTCCACTTT; CDR3: CASSFGGWNSPLHF
J: TRBJ2-3; size: .; V: TRBV5-1; D: TRBD2; DNA: TGCGCCAGCAGCGCGGGAGCGGGGGGACAGATCACAGATACGCAGTATTTT; CDR3: CASSAGAGGQITDTQYF
J: TRBJ2-7; size: .; V: TRBV7-2; D: .; DNA: TGTGCCAGCAGCTCCTTTAGTTCGAGAGGCAACGAGCAGTACTTC; CDR3: CASSSFSSRGNEQYF
J: TRBJ1-2; size: .; V: TRBV20-1; D: .; DNA: TGCAGTGCTAGTTGGGGCAGGGGCCCGGAGGGCTACACCTTC; CDR3: CSASWGRGPEGYTF
J: TRBJ1-2; size: .; V: TRBV5-1; D: TRBD1; DNA: TGCGCCAGCAGCCCCTTCGGACAGGGTGGAATCTATGGCTACACCTTC; CDR3: CASSPFGQGGIYGYTF
J: TRBJ1-2; size: .; V: TRBV29-1; D: TRBD1; DNA: TGCAGCGTTCGAGGGGGCGACTATGGCTACACCTTC; CDR3: CSVRGGDYGYTF
J: TRBJ2-1; size: .; V: TRBV7-6; D: TRBD2; DNA: TGTGCCAGCAGCTCCCGGGGGTATCCGACTAGCGGGAAAGACAATGAGCAGTTCTTC; CDR3: CASSSRGYPTSGKDNEQFF
J: TRBJ1-5; size: .; V: TRBV10-1; D: .; DNA: TGCGCCAGCAGTGAGTCGGTCGGGGATGGCAATCAGCCCCAGCATTTT; CDR3: CASSESVGDGNQPQHF
J: TRBJ1-1; size: .; V: TRBV25-1; D: .; DNA: TGTGCCAGCAGTGCCGGGACAAGGGCGTCACGAGCTTTCTTT; CDR3: CASSAGTRASRAFF
J: TRBJ2-1; size: .; V: TRBV7-9; D: .; DNA: TGTGCCAGCAGTTTCCGGGGGGCGAGCTCCTACAATGAGCAGTTCTTC; CDR3: CASSFRGASSYNEQFF
J: TRBJ1-1; size: .; V: TRBV3-1/TRBV3-2; D: .; DNA: TGTGCCAGCAGCCAAGGGATCGGGGGAGGATCTGAAGCTTTCTTT; CDR3: CASSQGIGGGSEAFF
J: TRBJ2-3; size: .; V: TRBV5-1; D: .; DNA: TGCGCCAGCAGCCATCAGGGCACAGATACGCAGTATTTT; CDR3: CASSHQGTDTQYF
J: TRBJ2-3; size: .; V: TRBV7-2; D: TRBD2; DNA: TGTGCCAGCCGGGCGGGAGTCTCAGATACGCAGTATTTT; CDR3: CASRAGVSDTQYF
J: TRBJ2-1; size: .; V: TRBV9; D: TRBD2; DNA: TGTGCCAGCAGCGTAGGGACTAGTAGCTACAATGAGCAGTTCTTC; CDR3: CASSVGTSSYNEQFF
J: TRBJ1-5; size: once; V: TRBV15; D: .; DNA: TGTGCCACCAGCAGAGATCGCAGGGGACAGCCCCAGCATTTT; CDR3: CATSRDRRGQPQHF
J: TRBJ2-5; size: .; V: TRBV6-2/TRBV6-3; D: TRBD2; DNA: TGTGCCAGCAGTTACTCACTAGCGGGGGGGAAAGAGACCCAGTACTTC; CDR3: CASSYSLAGGKETQYF
J: TRBJ1-1; size: .; V: TRBV19; D: TRBD1; DNA: TGTGCCAGTAGTGTCACAGGGGGAAGCTACACTGAAGCTTTCTTT; CDR3: CASSVTGGSYTEAFF
J: TRBJ1-6; size: .; V: TRBV19; D: .; DNA: TGTGCCAGTAGTATCCGCCGAAGCGGGGTGAGGAATAATTCACCCCTCCACTTT; CDR3: CASSIRRSGVRNNSPLHF
J: TRBJ1-1; size: .; V: TRBV10-3; D: TRBD1; DNA: TGTGCCATCAGTTTGACAGGGGAGACTGAAGCTTTCTTT; CDR3: CAISLTGETEAFF
J: TRBJ1-1; size: once; V: TRBV18; D: .; DNA: TGTGCCAGCTCCTCCTCGGGGAACACTGAAGCTTTCTTT; CDR3: CASSSSGNTEAFF
J: TRBJ2-7; size: .; V: TRBV27; D: TRBD2; DNA: TGTGCCAGCAGTTCGCGGACTAGCGCTTTTTACGAGCAGTACTTC; CDR3: CASSSRTSAFYEQYF
J: TRBJ1-2; size: .; V: TRBV27; D: TRBD1; DNA: TGTGCCAGCAGGGGACAGGGCGATGGCTACACCTTC; CDR3: CASRGQGDGYTF
J: TRBJ2-1; size: .; V: TRBV10-3; D: TRBD2; DNA: TGTGCCATCAGTGGCCTTTACGCGGGAGGCTACAATGAGCAGTTCTTC; CDR3: CAISGLYAGGYNEQFF